This is a list of T cell receptor beta chains from one sample in a study of CD8 T cells in Susac syndrome. From the immunoSEQ multiplex PCR reads, TCRdb called clonotypes with MiXCR, one entry per CDR3 protein. Here the sample spans fewer than 85,000 distinct CDR3 sequences, 94% being singletons. Sequenced material: CD8+ T cells from PBMCs. The receptors here all came from a human donor with Susac syndrome. Each CDR3 is given with its conserved first and last residue. Fields, in order: J gene, D gene, V gene, CDR3 DNA, CDR3 protein. The D gene is left open where the match is weak.

j_gene: TRBJ2-6; d_gene: TRBD1; v_gene: TRBV10-3; CDR3nt: TGTGCCATCAGACAGGGGTCTGGGGCCAACGTCCTGACTTTC; CDR3aa: CAIRQGSGANVLTF
j_gene: TRBJ2-1; d_gene: -; v_gene: TRBV12-3/TRBV12-4; CDR3nt: TGTGCCAGCAGCCAATACAGGAATGAGCAGTTCTTC; CDR3aa: CASSQYRNEQFF
j_gene: TRBJ2-1; d_gene: TRBD1; v_gene: TRBV20-1; CDR3nt: TGCAGTGCTAGGGCGGACAGGCTTGGCAATGAGCAGTTCTTC; CDR3aa: CSARADRLGNEQFF
j_gene: TRBJ2-3; d_gene: -; v_gene: TRBV6-5; CDR3nt: TGTGCCAGCAGGGGCTCCCGCACAGATACGCAGTATTTT; CDR3aa: CASRGSRTDTQYF
j_gene: TRBJ1-1; d_gene: -; v_gene: TRBV27; CDR3nt: TGTGCCAGCAGTTTTATGCCATTCATGAACACTGAAGCTTTCTTT; CDR3aa: CASSFMPFMNTEAFF
j_gene: TRBJ2-7; d_gene: -; v_gene: TRBV2; CDR3nt: TGTGCCAGCAGTGGCGGCGAGCAGTACTTC; CDR3aa: CASSGGEQYF
j_gene: TRBJ2-7; d_gene: -; v_gene: TRBV20-1; CDR3nt: TGCAGTGCTAGTAAGGCAGGGGACCAGCAGTACTTC; CDR3aa: CSASKAGDQQYF
j_gene: TRBJ2-3; d_gene: -; v_gene: TRBV9; CDR3nt: TGTGCCAGCAGCGCCCTTTGGGATACAGATACGCAGTATTTT; CDR3aa: CASSALWDTDTQYF
j_gene: TRBJ1-1; d_gene: -; v_gene: TRBV7-6; CDR3nt: TGTGCCAGCAGCCCCCGGGCAGGGAAGAACACTGAAGCTTTCTTT; CDR3aa: CASSPRAGKNTEAFF
j_gene: TRBJ1-5; d_gene: -; v_gene: TRBV6-1; CDR3nt: TGTGCCAGCAGTGAAGCATTAAATAGCAATCAGCCCCAGCATTTT; CDR3aa: CASSEALNSNQPQHF
j_gene: TRBJ2-7; d_gene: -; v_gene: TRBV5-1; CDR3nt: TGCGCCAGCAGCTTGGACAGGTTATCCTACGAGCAGTACTTC; CDR3aa: CASSLDRLSYEQYF